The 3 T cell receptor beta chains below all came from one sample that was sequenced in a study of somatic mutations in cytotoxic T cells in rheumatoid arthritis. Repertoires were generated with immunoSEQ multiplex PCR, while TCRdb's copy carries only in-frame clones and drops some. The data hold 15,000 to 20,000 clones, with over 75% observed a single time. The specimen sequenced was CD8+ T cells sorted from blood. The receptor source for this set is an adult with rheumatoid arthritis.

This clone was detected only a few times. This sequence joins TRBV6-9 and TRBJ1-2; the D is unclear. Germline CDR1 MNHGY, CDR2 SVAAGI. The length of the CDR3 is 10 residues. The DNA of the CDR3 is TGTTCTGTCGAGCCTCTAGCGAACACCTTC. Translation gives CSVEPLANTF.

Here the CDR3 DNA reads TGTGCCAGCAGTTTAATCCGGGGGAACACTGAAGCTTTCTTT. It translates to CASSLIRGNTEAFF. The chain joins TRBV27 to TRBJ1-1; D gene ambiguous. V lost 2 bases to trimming and J lost 1 base, with 8 bases between them. The germline CDR1 and CDR2 sequences are MNHEY and SMNVEV (reference sequence). The CDR3 loop spans 14 amino acids.

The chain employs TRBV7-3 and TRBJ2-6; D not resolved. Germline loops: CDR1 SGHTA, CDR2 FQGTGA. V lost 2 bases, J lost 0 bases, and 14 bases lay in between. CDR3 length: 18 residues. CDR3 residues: CASSLAGSWDSGANVLTF. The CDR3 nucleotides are TGTGCCAGCAGCTTAGCAGGCTCATGGGACTCTGGGGCCAACGTCCTGACTTTC.